This is a list of T cell receptor beta chains from one sample in a study of blood T cells in healthy people across ages. TCRdb re-analysed the 5' RACE reads in MiXCR, keeping a single row per CDR3 protein. This sample yields around 2 million distinct CDR3 sequences, of which 30% to 40% are seen a single time; more than 20% belongs to the top ten. Sequenced input: blood. These TCRs come from a human donor in good health. The CDR3 runs from the conserved cysteine through the conserved F or W. The order of the fields is D gene, clone size, J gene, V gene, CDR3 protein, CDR3 DNA. D genes are given only for firm matches. The size field is filled for only some rows; it gives once, few, many or a size class.

>NA|NA|TRBJ1-4|TRBV7-9
CASSGGGRDEKLFF
TGTGCCAGCAGCGGAGGGGGACGTGATGAAAAACTGTTTTTT
>NA|NA|TRBJ2-5|TRBV5-6
CASSIDPIGGQETQYF
TGTGCCAGCAGCATTGACCCTATAGGGGGCCAAGAGACCCAGTACTTC
>NA|NA|TRBJ1-2|TRBV6-5
CASRGGQSHSGYTF
TGTGCCAGCAGGGGTGGACAGTCCCATTCTGGTTACACCTTC
>NA|NA|TRBJ2-1|TRBV30
CAWSVRPPGPRWEQFF
TGTGCCTGGAGTGTTAGACCCCCGGGACCCCGTTGGGAGCAGTTCTTC
>NA|NA|TRBJ1-2|TRBV7-2
CASSLTGQLNYGYTF
TGTGCCAGCAGCCTAACAGGGCAACTTAACTATGGCTACACCTTC
>NA|few|TRBJ2-7|TRBV5-1
CASSFRDTFYEQYF
TGCGCCAGCAGCTTCCGGGACACCTTCTACGAGCAGTACTTC
>NA|NA|TRBJ1-5|TRBV10-3
CATSSGRDGKPQHF
TGTGCCACCTCCTCGGGTAGGGACGGAAAGCCCCAGCATTTT
>TRBD1|few|TRBJ2-7|TRBV6-2/TRBV6-3
CASKGQGYEQYF
TGTGCCAGCAAGGGACAGGGCTACGAGCAGTACTTC
>NA|few|TRBJ2-3|TRBV7-2
CASSFVTLGGDTQYF
TGTGCCAGCAGCTTCGTGACCCTAGGGGGAGATACGCAGTATTTT
>NA|NA|TRBJ1-2|TRBV7-9
CASSLGIRGPNCGYTF
TGTGCCAGCAGCTTAGGAATAAGGGGACCCAACTGTGGCTACACCTTC
>NA|NA|TRBJ2-1|TRBV6-2/TRBV6-3
CASTRSRNEQFF
TGTGCCAGCACGAGAAGCCGCAATGAGCAGTTCTTC
>NA|NA|TRBJ1-3|TRBV5-6
CASSFRARGNTIYF
TGTGCCAGCAGCTTCAGGGCGCGAGGAAACACCATATATTTT
>NA|few|TRBJ1-2|TRBV4-3
CASSDYSEANYGYTF
TGCGCCAGCAGCGACTATTCGGAAGCTAACTATGGCTACACCTTC
>NA|NA|TRBJ2-5|TRBV7-2
CASSLVVDWGRETQYF
TGTGCCAGCAGCTTAGTGGTTGATTGGGGTCGGGAGACCCAGTACTTC
>NA|NA|TRBJ2-7|TRBV5-1
CVSSPPGVLEQYF
TGCGTCAGCAGCCCCCCCGGAGTGTTGGAGCAGTACTTC
>NA|few|TRBJ1-2|TRBV20-1
CSATATYGYTF
TGCAGTGCGACAGCCACCTATGGCTACACCTTC
>NA|NA|TRBJ1-1|TRBV29-1
CSVAFGMNTEAFF
TGCAGCGTTGCCTTCGGAATGAACACTGAAGCTTTCTTT
>TRBD1|NA|TRBJ2-7|TRBV28
CASSALGDRFDEQYF
TGTGCCAGCAGTGCTCTCGGGGACAGGTTCGACGAGCAGTACTTC
>TRBD1|many|TRBJ2-4|TRBV9
CASSAPLGQYRRGIQYF
TGTGCCAGCAGCGCCCCGTTGGGACAGTATCGAAGGGGCATTCAGTACTTC
>NA|NA|TRBJ1-2|TRBV9
CASSSRGRGDSDYTF
TGTGCCAGCAGCTCCCGGGGGCGCGGGGATTCTGACTACACCTTC
>TRBD1|NA|TRBJ1-2|TRBV6-6
CASSLARQGYYGYTF
TGTGCCAGCAGTTTAGCCCGACAGGGTTACTATGGCTACACCTTC
>NA|NA|TRBJ1-5|TRBV18
CASSFQTDGGVNQPQHF
TGTGCCAGCTCATTCCAGACTGACGGGGGAGTAAATCAGCCCCAGCATTTT
>TRBD1|NA|TRBJ1-2|TRBV2
CANTGQGAHGYTF
TGTGCCAACACGGGACAGGGGGCTCATGGCTACACCTTC
>TRBD1|NA|TRBJ2-7|TRBV25-1
CASSARTGYRYEQYF
TGTGCCAGCAGTGCCCGGACAGGGTATAGATACGAGCAGTACTTC
>NA|NA|TRBJ1-2|TRBV20-1
CSARDRQTYGYTF
TGCAGTGCTAGAGATCGACAGACTTATGGCTACACCTTC
>NA|NA|TRBJ1-6|TRBV28
CASSSGVTYDNSPLHF
TGTGCCAGCAGTTCGGGGGTGACTTATGATAATTCACCCCTCCACTTT
>NA|NA|TRBJ2-5|TRBV20-1
CSARDVGRMQGMGNEQYF
TGCAGTGCTAGAGATGTCGGGAGGATGCAGGGGATGGGCAATGAGCAGTACTTC